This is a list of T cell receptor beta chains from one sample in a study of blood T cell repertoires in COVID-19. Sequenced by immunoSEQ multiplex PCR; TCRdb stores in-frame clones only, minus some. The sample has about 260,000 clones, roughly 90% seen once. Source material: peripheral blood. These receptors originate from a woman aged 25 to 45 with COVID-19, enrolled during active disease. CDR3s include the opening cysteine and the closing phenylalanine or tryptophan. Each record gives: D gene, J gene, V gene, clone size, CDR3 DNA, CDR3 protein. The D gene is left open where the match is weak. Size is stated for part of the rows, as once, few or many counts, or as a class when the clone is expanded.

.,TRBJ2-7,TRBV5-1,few,TGCGCCAGCAGCTTGGCCACGCGGGGAGACTCCTACGAGCAGTACTTC,CASSLATRGDSYEQYF
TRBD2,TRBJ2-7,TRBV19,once,TGTGCCAGTAGTATTGGACTAGCGGGAGGGTCCTACGAGCAGTACTTC,CASSIGLAGGSYEQYF
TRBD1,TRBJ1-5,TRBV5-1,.,TGCGCCAGCAGCCTGACAGGGGCGCAGCCCCAGCATTTT,CASSLTGAQPQHF
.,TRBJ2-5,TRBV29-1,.,TGCAGCGTTATGACACCGTACCAAGAGACCCAGTACTTC,CSVMTPYQETQYF
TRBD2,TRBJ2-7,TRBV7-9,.,TGTGCCAGCAGCTTAGGACTAGCGGGAGTAGCCGAGCAGTACTTC,CASSLGLAGVAEQYF
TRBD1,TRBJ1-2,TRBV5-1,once,TGCGCCAGCACCCTCACCGGGACAGCTAACTATGGCTACACCTTC,CASTLTGTANYGYTF
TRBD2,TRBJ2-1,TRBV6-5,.,TGTGCCAGCAAAGCGGGAGTCATTTTCCGGGATGAGCAGTTCTTC,CASKAGVIFRDEQFF
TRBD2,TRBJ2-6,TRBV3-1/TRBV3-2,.,TGTGCCAGCAGTCGGACTAGCGGGAGTGCTGGGGCCAACGTCCTGACTTTC,CASSRTSGSAGANVLTF
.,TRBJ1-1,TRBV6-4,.,TGTGCCAGCAGTGACGGAGTGACGGGCTGTCGGTTGGGGGAGGACACTGAAGCTTTCTTT,CASSDGVTGCRLGEDTEAFF
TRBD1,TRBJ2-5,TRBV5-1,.,TGCGCCAGCAGCGTGGACAGGGGTGAAGAGACCCAGTACTTC,CASSVDRGEETQYF
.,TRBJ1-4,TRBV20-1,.,TGCAGTGCCTGGGGTGACAGACTGTTTTTT,CSAWGDRLFF
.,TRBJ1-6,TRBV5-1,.,TGCGCCAGCAGCTTGCGAGGCAGGGGTGATTCACCCCTCCACTTT,CASSLRGRGDSPLHF
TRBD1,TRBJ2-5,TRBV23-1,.,TGCGCCAGCAGTCACCCGACAGGGTTTCAAGAGACCCAGTACTTC,CASSHPTGFQETQYF
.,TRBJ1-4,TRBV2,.,TGTGCCAGCAGCGCGGCGTTGGGAGGAGAAAAACTGTTTTTT,CASSAALGGEKLFF
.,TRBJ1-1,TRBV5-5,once,TGTGCCAGCAGTCAAAGGGGCCAGACCGAGAACACTGAAGCTTTCTTT,CASSQRGQTENTEAFF
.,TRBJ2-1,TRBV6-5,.,TGTGCCAGTTCTAGGTCCTACAATGAGCAGTTCTTC,CASSRSYNEQFF
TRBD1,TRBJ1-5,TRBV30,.,TGTGCCTGGGGGGGGACAGGCAATCAGCCCCAGCATTTT,CAWGGTGNQPQHF
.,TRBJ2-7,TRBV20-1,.,TGCAGTGCTAGATTAGCGTACGAGCAGTACTTC,CSARLAYEQYF
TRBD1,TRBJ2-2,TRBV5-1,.,TGCGCCAGCAGTTTAACCGGGACAGAAACCGGGGAGCTGTTTTTT,CASSLTGTETGELFF
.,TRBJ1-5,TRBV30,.,TGTGCCTGGGACGGAGGCAATCAGCCCCAGCATTTT,CAWDGGNQPQHF
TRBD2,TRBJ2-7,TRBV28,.,TGTGCCAGCAGTAAAACTGGGACTAGCGGAGCCGAGCAGTACTTC,CASSKTGTSGAEQYF
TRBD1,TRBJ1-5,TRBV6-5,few,TGTGCCAGCAGGCGACAGGGAAGAAGCAATCAGCCCCAGCATTTT,CASRRQGRSNQPQHF
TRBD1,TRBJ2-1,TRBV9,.,TGTGCCAGCAGCGTAGATTGGACAGGGGGACCCCTAGCCAGGGAGCAGTTCTTC,CASSVDWTGGPLAREQFF
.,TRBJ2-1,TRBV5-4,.,TGTGCCAGCAGCCAATTGGAGACAGTCAATGAGCAGTTCTTC,CASSQLETVNEQFF
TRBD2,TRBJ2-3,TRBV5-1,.,TGCGCCAGCAGCTTAGGACTAGCGGGAGGGCCCCCAGATACGCAGTATTTT,CASSLGLAGGPPDTQYF
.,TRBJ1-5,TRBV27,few,TGTGCCAGCAGTTTCCTCGGGGGACGCAATCAGCCCCAGCATTTT,CASSFLGGRNQPQHF
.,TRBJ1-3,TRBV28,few,TGTGCCAGCAGCCGTGACAGGTTTATGTCTGGAAACACCATATATTTT,CASSRDRFMSGNTIYF
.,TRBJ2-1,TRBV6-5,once,TGTGCCAGCAGTCCCCGGGGAACCTACAATGAGCAGTTCTTC,CASSPRGTYNEQFF
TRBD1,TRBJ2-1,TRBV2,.,TGTGCCAGCAGTCGGGACAGGGGAGGGGACAATGAGCAGTTCTTC,CASSRDRGGDNEQFF
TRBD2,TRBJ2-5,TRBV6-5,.,TGTGCCAGCACCCCAACCGGGACTACCAGGCAGACCCAGTACTTC,CASTPTGTTRQTQYF
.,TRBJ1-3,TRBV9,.,TGTGCCAGCAGCGTAGAGCCAGGCGGAAACACCATATATTTT,CASSVEPGGNTIYF
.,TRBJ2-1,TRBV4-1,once,TGCGCCAGCAGCCAAGTGCCAGGGAACGGTGAGCAGTTCTTC,CASSQVPGNGEQFF
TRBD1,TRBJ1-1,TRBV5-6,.,TGTGCCAGCAGCGGACTGACAGGGGCTCTTTACACTGAAGCTTTCTTT,CASSGLTGALYTEAFF
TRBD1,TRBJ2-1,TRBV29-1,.,TGCAGCGTTGACTGGACAGGGTACAATGAGCAGTTCTTC,CSVDWTGYNEQFF
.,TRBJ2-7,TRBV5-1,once,TGCGCCAGCAGCTTGGTACAGAGTATCTACGAGCAGTACTTC,CASSLVQSIYEQYF
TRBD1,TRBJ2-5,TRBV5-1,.,TGCGCCAGCAGCTGGGACAGACAAGAGACCCAGTACTTC,CASSWDRQETQYF
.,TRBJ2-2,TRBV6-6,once,TGTGCCAGCAGTGGATCCAGGGTAGTAGTGTCAGACGGGGAGCTGTTTTTT,CASSGSRVVVSDGELFF
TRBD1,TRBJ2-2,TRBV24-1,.,TGTGCCACCAGTGGGGGGACAGGGATCGCAGGGGAGCTGTTTTTT,CATSGGTGIAGELFF
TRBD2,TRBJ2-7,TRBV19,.,TGTGCCAGTACCTTAAGGGGTGCGGCTAGCGGGAGGGCCAGGACCTACGAGCAGTACTTC,CASTLRGAASGRARTYEQYF
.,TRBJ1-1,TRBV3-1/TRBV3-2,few,TGTGCCAGCAGCCACGGGGGCACTGAAGCTTTCTTT,CASSHGGTEAFF
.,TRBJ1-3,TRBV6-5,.,TGTGCCAGCAGGGAGGAACCTGGAAACACCATATATTTT,CASREEPGNTIYF
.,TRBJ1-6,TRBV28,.,TGTGCCAGCAGTTCCGACAGCAGCTCCTATAATTCACCCCTCCACTTT,CASSSDSSSYNSPLHF
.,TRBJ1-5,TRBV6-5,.,TGTGCCAGCAGTTACTCAGGCCCTGGGAGAGGTCAGCCCCAGCATTTT,CASSYSGPGRGQPQHF
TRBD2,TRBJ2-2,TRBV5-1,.,TGCGCCAGCAGCCCACCGGGACTAACAACGAACACCGGGGAGCTGTTTTTT,CASSPPGLTTNTGELFF
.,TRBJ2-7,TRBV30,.,TGTGCCTGGAGTGTACACTCTTTAGCGCAGTACTTC,CAWSVHSLAQYF
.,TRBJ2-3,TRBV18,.,TGTGCCAGCTCACCACCCTCATTGGGGGCAAATACGCAGTATTTT,CASSPPSLGANTQYF
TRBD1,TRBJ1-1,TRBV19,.,TGTGCTTCAAGGGGGACAGGGAGGAACACTGAAGCTTTCTTT,CASRGTGRNTEAFF
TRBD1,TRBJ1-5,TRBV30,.,TGTGCCTGGGAATCCGGGACAGGGGTTCCTCAGCCCCAGCATTTT,CAWESGTGVPQPQHF
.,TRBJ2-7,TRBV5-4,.,TGTGCCAGCAGCTGGGACAATTCCTACGAGCAGTACTTC,CASSWDNSYEQYF
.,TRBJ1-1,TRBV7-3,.,TGTGCCAGCAAAGAGTCTCAGGGATCCACTGAAGCTTTCTTT,CASKESQGSTEAFF
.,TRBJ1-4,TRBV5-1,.,TGCGCCAGCAGCCCCCGAGCCGGAAAACTGTTTTTT,CASSPRAGKLFF
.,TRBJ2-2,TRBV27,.,TGTGCCAGCAGTCGCCAGGGGAGCACCGGGGAGCTGTTTTTT,CASSRQGSTGELFF
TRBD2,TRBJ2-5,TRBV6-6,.,TGTGCCAGCAGTCGGACTAGCGGGAGAGGCGGGGAGACCCAGTACTTC,CASSRTSGRGGETQYF
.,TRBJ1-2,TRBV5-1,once,TGCGCCAGCAGCTTGGAGAGCTATGGCTACACCTTC,CASSLESYGYTF
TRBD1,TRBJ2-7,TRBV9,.,TGTGCCAGCAGCGGGACAGGAGCCTACGAGCAGTACTTC,CASSGTGAYEQYF
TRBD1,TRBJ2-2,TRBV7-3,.,TGTGCCAGCAGCTTCCTCCCGACAGGGGGCACCGGGGAGCTGTTTTTT,CASSFLPTGGTGELFF
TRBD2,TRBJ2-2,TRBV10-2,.,TGCGCCAGCCAACTAGCGGGAGCCTCCGGGGAGCTGTTTTTT,CASQLAGASGELFF
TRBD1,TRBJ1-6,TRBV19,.,TGTGCCAGTAGTATCGACAGGGGTGATTCACCCCTCCACTTT,CASSIDRGDSPLHF
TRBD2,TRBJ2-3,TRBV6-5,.,TGTGTCAGCAGAGTAGCGGGAGGCTCAGATACGCAGTATTTT,CVSRVAGGSDTQYF
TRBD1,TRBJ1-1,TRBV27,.,TGTGCCAGCAGTTCGTCCCCGACAGGGGTGGGGACTGAAGCTTTCTTT,CASSSSPTGVGTEAFF